This entry is about one T cell receptor (beta chain). Its specific antigen is unknown. Per-nucleotide qualities are absent, and no much larger clonotype sits a single base away. Explained via the paper, the time point label denotes: cycle 1 day 1 (C1D1), immediately before nivolumab initiation. All trial patients had relapsed after autologous stem cell transplantation, with cohorts A, B and C differing in prior brentuximab vedotin exposure. A Miltenyi CD4+ T cell isolation kit was used for magnetic negative selection to purify CD4+ T cells from thawed PBMCs. The trial cohort comprised roughly 50 patients with relapsed/refractory classical Hodgkin lymphoma whose best overall responses were complete response, partial response or progressive disease. Single-agent nivolumab was administered to trial patients in the multi-cohort phase II CheckMate 205 trial. An independent review committee assessed best overall response by applying the 2007 International Working Group response criteria. PBMCs from the trial were collected at three points: immediately before nivolumab initiation (C1D1), and during therapy at cycle 2 day 1 and cycle 4 day 1. Peripheral blood was collected in 8 mL Vacutainer Cell Preparation Tubes, from which PBMCs were isolated by centrifugation and then cryopreserved. Purified CD4+ and CD8+ fractions were prepared only for cases in which an additional PBMC sample was available. Magnetically labelled cells were removed on LS columns in a quadroMACS separator, and the flow-through was retained as the purified fraction.

CDR1 MGHRA and CDR2 YSYEKL are derived from the germline V gene. V has 3 bases trimmed and J has 2 bases trimmed; junction bases matching no gene number 10. Measured from the cysteine to the phenylalanine, the CDR3 is 17 residues long. Only CDR3 DNA is held: 51 bases, read in frame from base 1. The Qiagen DNeasy kit was used to extract genomic DNA both from unsorted PBMCs and from the negatively selected CD4+ and CD8+ fractions. Amplification of TCR beta CDR3 regions was done by immunoSEQ multiplex PCR with primers that anneal to V and J segments. A synthetic immune receptor repertoire was used to minimize amplification bias, and any remaining bias was removed computationally after sequencing. The paper's processing steps were these. Repertoire diversity was quantified as the Shannon entropy index using custom Python scripts. Unsorted, CD4+ and CD8+ repertoires were analyzed separately, except for combined analyses in which CD4+ and CD8+ sequences were merged in silico. Clonal expansion was defined as a frequency increase of at least 2-fold after treatment compared with C1D1, and clones undetected at baseline were assigned a pseudocount of 0.5. Clones with 0 or 1 copy at C1D1 were defined as singleton clones, while clones with 2 or more copies were defined as non-singleton clones. By matching protein sequences in sorted samples from the same patient, clones expanded in unsorted samples were annotated as CD4+, CD8+ or unknown. Diversity changes from C1D1 to C4D1 were tested in paired samples using Wilcoxon tests. Here the immuneACCESS table is served through TCRdb, limited to in-frame sequences with V and J called. Missing clones are a known gap in these copies; in checked studies unresolved V genes cover under half, and the rest lacks a known reason. From that table come the V and J calls and clone size; the DNA was used to work out D and trimming. This sample is represented by about 13,000 clones; around 90% of them were singletons. Clones ranked in the top ten supply less than 0.6% of the sample.

These data are taken from a study of PD-1 blockade in classical Hodgkin lymphoma (dated by TCRdb to about 2020). General notes on the study: Nivolumab dosing was 3 mg/kg intravenously every 2 weeks, continuing until either disease progression or unacceptable toxicity. The study used CyTOF and TCR beta sequencing to define a peripheral blood immune signature of response to PD-1 blockade in classical Hodgkin lymphoma. Summary of the overall study and its limitations: Baseline TCR diversity was reported to be lower in newly diagnosed patients than in healthy donors and to be lower still in relapsed/refractory patients. The study covered only a single clinical trial cohort, and the causes of the repertoire differences, possibly disease activity or prior therapy, were still not defined. Lower diversity was observed in patients in whom nivolumab was started less than 1 year after ASCT, and these patients were excluded from later analyses so that confounding by immune reconstitution would be avoided. By C4D1, a significant rise was seen in CD4+ TCR diversity but not in CD8+ TCR diversity (p=0.0027 vs p=0.16), and the rise was most apparent among complete responders (p=0.02). Baseline diversity similar to that of newly diagnosed patients was observed in trial patients achieving complete response, whereas significantly lower diversity was observed in partial responders and progressors.

The origin of this receptor is a human donor with classical Hodgkin lymphoma. Recombination connected TRBV4-1 to TRBJ1-1; a stretch of 9 junction bases matches TRBD1. The sequencing used CD4+ T cells from blood, collected at baseline. In nucleotides, the sequence is TGCGCCAGCAGCCACGGACAGGGGTTAAGTTCTAACACTGAAGCTTTCTTT. Its coded protein is CASSHGQGLSSNTEAFF.